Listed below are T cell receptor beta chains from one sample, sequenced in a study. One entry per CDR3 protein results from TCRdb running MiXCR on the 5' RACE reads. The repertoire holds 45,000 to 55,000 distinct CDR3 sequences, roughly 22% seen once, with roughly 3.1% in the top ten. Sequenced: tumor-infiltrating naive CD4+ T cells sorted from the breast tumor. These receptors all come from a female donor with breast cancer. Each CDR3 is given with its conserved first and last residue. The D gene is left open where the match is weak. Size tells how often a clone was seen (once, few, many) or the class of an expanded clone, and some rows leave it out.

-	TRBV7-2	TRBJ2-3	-	CASSHATDTQYF	TGTGCCAGCAGCCACGCCACAGATACGCAGTATTTT
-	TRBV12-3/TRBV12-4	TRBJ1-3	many	CASRRTESGNTIYF	TGTGCCAGCAGGCGAACTGAGTCTGGAAACACCATATATTTT
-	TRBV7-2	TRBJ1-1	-	CASSPLGGATEAFF	TGTGCCAGCAGCCCACTCGGGGGGGCTACTGAAGCTTTCTTT
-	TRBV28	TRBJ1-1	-	CASSSEGVGDTEAFF	TGTGCCAGCAGTTCTGAGGGGGTTGGGGACACTGAAGCTTTCTTT
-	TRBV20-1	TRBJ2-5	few	CSSRDIQETQYF	TGCAGTTCAAGGGACATTCAAGAGACCCAGTACTTC
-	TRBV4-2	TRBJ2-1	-	CASSQRVAEADYNEQFF	TGTGCCAGCAGCCAGAGGGTAGCGGAAGCGGACTACAATGAGCAGTTCTTC
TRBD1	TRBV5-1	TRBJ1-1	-	CASSDTGASAEAFF	TGCGCCAGCAGCGACACAGGGGCGAGCGCTGAAGCTTTCTTT
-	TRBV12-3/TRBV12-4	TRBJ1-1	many	CASSSSTLWAGSTEAFF	-
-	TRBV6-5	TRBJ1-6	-	CASRETAQGSPLHF	TGTGCCAGCAGGGAGACGGCCCAGGGGTCACCCCTCCACTTT
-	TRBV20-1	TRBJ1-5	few	CSAPITPGVYSNQPQHF	TGCAGTGCGCCCATAACTCCAGGGGTCTATAGCAATCAGCCCCAGCATTTT
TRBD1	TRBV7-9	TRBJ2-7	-	CASSRTGHEQYF	TGTGCCAGCAGCCGGACAGGGCACGAGCAGTACTTC
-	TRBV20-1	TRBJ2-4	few	CSAKSAVIQYF	TGCAGTGCCAAGTCCGCGGTCATTCAGTACTTC
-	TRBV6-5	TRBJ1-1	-	CASSYKRNTEAFF	TGTGCCAGCAGTTACAAAAGGAACACTGAAGCTTTCTTT
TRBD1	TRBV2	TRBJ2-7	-	CASSESGDRVLF	TGTGCCAGCAGTGAGAGTGGAGACAGGGTCCTCTTC
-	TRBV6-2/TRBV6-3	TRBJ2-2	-	CASKPPRTGTTSVAGELFF	TGTGCCAGCAAACCACCGAGGACAGGGACGACTAGCGTGGCCGGGGAGCTGTTTTTT
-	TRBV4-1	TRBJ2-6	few	CASSQIGRLSGANVLTF	TGCGCCAGCAGCCAAATAGGTCGGTTATCTGGGGCCAACGTCCTGACTTTC
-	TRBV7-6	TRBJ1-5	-	CASSLSGLHGNQPQHF	TGTGCCAGCAGCTTATCGGGGTTACATGGCAATCAGCCCCAGCATTTT
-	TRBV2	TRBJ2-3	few	CASNLWDTQYF	TGTGCCAGCAATCTATGGGATACGCAGTATTTT
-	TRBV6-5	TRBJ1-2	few	CASKSPDVTARGYTF	TGTGCCAGCAAAAGTCCGGATGTGACGGCGAGGGGCTACACCTTC
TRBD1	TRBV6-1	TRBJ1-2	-	CASSEAQGGDGYTF	TGTGCCAGCAGTGAGGCTCAGGGGGGCGATGGCTACACCTTC
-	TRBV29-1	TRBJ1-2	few	CSVEDEQGYYGYTF	TGCAGCGTTGAAGATGAGCAAGGGTACTATGGCTACACCTTC
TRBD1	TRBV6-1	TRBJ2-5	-	CASSRTTGQRVQETQYF	TGTGCCAGCAGCCGGACGACAGGGCAAAGGGTACAAGAGACCCAGTACTTC
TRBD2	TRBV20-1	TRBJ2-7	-	CSARLQWLAGANEQYF	TGCAGTGCTAGGCTACAGTGGCTAGCGGGAGCCAACGAGCAGTACTTC
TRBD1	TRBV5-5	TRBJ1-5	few	CASSLGTGYSNQPQHF	TGTGCCAGCAGCCTAGGGACAGGGTATAGCAATCAGCCCCAGCATTTT
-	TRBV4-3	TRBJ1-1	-	CASSQAWGLLNTEAFF	TGCGCCAGCAGCCAAGCCTGGGGACTTCTGAACACTGAAGCTTTCTTT
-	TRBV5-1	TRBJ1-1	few	CASSLVGGLNTEAFF	TGCGCCAGCAGCTTAGTAGGGGGGTTGAACACTGAAGCTTTCTTT
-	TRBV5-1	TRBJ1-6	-	CASSLEPTDSNSPLHF	TGCGCCAGCAGCTTGGAACCCACGGATAGTAATTCACCCCTCCACTTT
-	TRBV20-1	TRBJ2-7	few	CSAVDSTYEQYF	TGCAGTGCTGTCGACAGCACCTACGAGCAGTACTTC
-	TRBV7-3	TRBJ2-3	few	CASSKTPGSTDTQYF	TGTGCCAGCAGCAAGACCCCAGGGTCGACAGATACGCAGTATTTT
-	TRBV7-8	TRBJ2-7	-	CASSLALSASYEQYF	TGTGCCAGCAGCTTAGCGCTAAGCGCCTCCTACGAGCAGTACTTC
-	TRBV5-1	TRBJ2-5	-	CASGRPGKETQYF	TGCGCCAGTGGGCGGCCGGGAAAAGAGACCCAGTACTTC
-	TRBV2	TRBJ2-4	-	CASSDRKNIQYF	TGTGCCAGCAGTGACAGGAAAAACATTCAGTACTTC
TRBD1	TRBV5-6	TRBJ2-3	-	CASSSTGTGDSDTQYF	TGTGCCAGCAGCTCTACCGGGACAGGGGATTCAGATACTCAGTATTTT
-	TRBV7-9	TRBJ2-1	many	CASTPSAGTYNEQFF	TGTGCCAGCACCCCATCAGCCGGGACATACAATGAGCAGTTCTTC
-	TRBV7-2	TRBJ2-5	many	CASSPSKLAETQYF	TGTGCCAGCAGCCCTAGCAAGCTAGCTGAGACCCAGTACTTC
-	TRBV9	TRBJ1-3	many	CASSVAGGNGNTIYF	TGTGCCAGCAGCGTAGCGGGCGGGAACGGAAACACCATATATTTT
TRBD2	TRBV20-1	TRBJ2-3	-	CSGTSGRDTQYF	TGCAGTGGGACTAGCGGGAGAGATACGCAGTATTTT
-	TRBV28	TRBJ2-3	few	CASSLSGISTDTQYF	TGTGCCAGCAGCCTTTCGGGGATCAGCACAGATACACAGTATTTT
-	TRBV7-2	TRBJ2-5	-	CASSGGVAPGETQYF	TGTGCCAGCAGCGGCGGTGTAGCCCCGGGGGAGACCCAGTACTTC
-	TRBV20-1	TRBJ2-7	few	CSARASAADLSRQYF	TGCAGTGCTAGAGCTTCGGCGGCCGACTTATCTCGGCAGTACTTC
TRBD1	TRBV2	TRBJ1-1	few	CASSELGQGGTEAFF	TGTGCCAGCAGTGAACTGGGACAGGGGGGCACTGAAGCTTTCTTT
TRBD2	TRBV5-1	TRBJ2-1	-	CASGLAAGGPGDEQFF	TGCGCCAGCGGCTTGGCCGCGGGAGGGCCCGGGGATGAGCAGTTCTTC
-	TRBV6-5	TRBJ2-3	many	CASSYAVQETDTQYF	TGTGCCAGCAGTTATGCGGTCCAGGAGACAGATACGCAGTATTTT
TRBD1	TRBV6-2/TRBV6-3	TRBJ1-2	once	CASSYTTGSLGYTF	TGTGCCAGCAGTTACACGACAGGGTCCCTTGGCTACACCTTC
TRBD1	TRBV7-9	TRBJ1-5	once	CASSFSGQGNQPQHF	TGTGCCAGCAGCTTCTCGGGACAGGGAAATCAGCCCCAGCATTTT
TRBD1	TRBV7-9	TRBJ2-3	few	CASSRDRRSTDTQYF	TGTGCCAGCAGCAGGGACAGGAGAAGCACAGATACGCAGTATTTT
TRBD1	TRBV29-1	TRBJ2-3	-	CSVEARDRGRDTQYF	TGCAGCGTTGAAGCCCGGGACAGGGGGCGCGATACGCAGTATTTT
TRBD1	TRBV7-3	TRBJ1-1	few	CASSEGAGAEAFF	TGTGCCAGCAGCGAGGGGGCCGGGGCTGAAGCTTTCTTT
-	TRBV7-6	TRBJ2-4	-	CASSSTSFPQDIQYF	TGTGCCAGCAGCTCCACTAGCTTCCCTCAGGACATTCAGTACTTC
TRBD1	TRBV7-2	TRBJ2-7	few	CASTQGQAPYEQYF	TGTGCCAGCACCCAGGGACAGGCACCCTACGAGCAGTACTTC
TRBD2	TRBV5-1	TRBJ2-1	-	CASSVLAGGPEYNEQFF	TGCGCCAGCAGCGTCCTAGCGGGAGGGCCAGAATACAATGAGCAGTTCTTC
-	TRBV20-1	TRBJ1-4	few	CSARDTVWVF	TGCAGTGCTAGAGATACAGTCTGGGTTTTC
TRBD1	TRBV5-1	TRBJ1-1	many	CASRRQGSHTEAFF	TGCGCCAGCAGGCGACAGGGGAGTCACACTGAAGCTTTCTTT
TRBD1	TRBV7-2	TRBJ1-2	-	CASRPGGDGGGYTF	TGTGCCAGCAGACCAGGGGGCGATGGCGGTGGCTACACCTTC